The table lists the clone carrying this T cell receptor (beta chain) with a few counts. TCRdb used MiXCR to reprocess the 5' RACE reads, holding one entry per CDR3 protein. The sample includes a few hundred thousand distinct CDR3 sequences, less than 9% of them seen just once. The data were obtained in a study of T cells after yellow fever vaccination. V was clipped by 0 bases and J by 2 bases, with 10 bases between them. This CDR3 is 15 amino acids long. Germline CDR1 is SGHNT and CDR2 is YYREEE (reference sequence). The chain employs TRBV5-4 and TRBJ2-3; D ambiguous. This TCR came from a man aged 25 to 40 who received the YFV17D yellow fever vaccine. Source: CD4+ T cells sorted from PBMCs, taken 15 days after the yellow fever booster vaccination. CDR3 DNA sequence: TGTGCCAGCAGCTTGGCACTAACCGCCACAGATACGCAGTATTTT. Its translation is CASSLALTATDTQYF.